The source of this TCR beta chain is a study of blood T cell repertoires in COVID-19. In the source study's methods: Quantification of nucleated cells was approximated via reference gene primer amplification. TCRdb keeps only in-frame clones here, not all; method: immunoSEQ multiplex PCR. Clone size and the V and J calls come from that table; the DNA yielded D and trimming. The sample has some 130,000 clones, around 80% seen once. The CDR3 is 15 amino acids. Germline CDR1 reads GTSNPN; CDR2 reads SVGIG (reference sequence). V was clipped by 3 bases and J by 7 bases, with 16 bases between them. Sequencing was done on a sample of peripheral blood. This TCR was sampled from a man in his 70s with acute or convalescent COVID-19. This rearrangement joins TRBV30 to TRBJ1-6; D is undetermined. The CDR3 spells CAWRPGTYMNSPLHF. The CDR3 DNA follows: TGTGCCTGGAGACCAGGAACCTATATGAATTCACCCCTCCACTTT.